This is a list of T cell receptor beta chains from one sample in a study of T-cell memory formation after mild COVID-19. In TCRdb, the 5' RACE reads were re-called with MiXCR into one record per CDR3 protein. The sample records 190,000 or so distinct CDR3 sequences, 20% to 25% being singletons. Sequenced: PBMCs or a T cell subset sorted from them (not recorded which). The receptors were gathered from an adult woman who had mild COVID-19 (a few samples of this study predate the infection). Cell type and time point are not known. Both conserved end residues are part of each CDR3. Fields, in order: V gene, J gene, D gene, clone size, CDR3 DNA, CDR3 protein. D genes are given only for firm matches. Only part of the rows carry a size: once, few, many, or a class if the clone is expanded.

TRBV14,TRBJ1-1,.,few,TGTGCCAGCAGCAAAGGGGGGGCTGGCACTGAAGCTTTCTTT,CASSKGGAGTEAFF
TRBV7-9,TRBJ2-3,.,few,TGTGCCAGCAGCTTAGTTCTGGCCACAGATACGCAGTATTTT,CASSLVLATDTQYF
TRBV12-3/TRBV12-4,TRBJ2-3,.,.,TGTGCCAGCAGTTTTTGGGGTAAAGCCGCAGATACGCAGTATTTT,CASSFWGKAADTQYF
TRBV20-1,TRBJ2-7,.,many,TGCAGTGCTAGAGCCGCGGCTAGCGATACCTACGAGCAGTACTTC,CSARAAASDTYEQYF
TRBV29-1,TRBJ2-5,TRBD1,.,TGCAGCGTTGAACCCTCGGACAGGGAGGAGACCCAGTACTTC,CSVEPSDREETQYF
TRBV5-5,TRBJ2-3,TRBD2,.,TGTGCCAGCAGCGCGGGGACTAGCGGGGTCACAGATACGCAGTATTTT,CASSAGTSGVTDTQYF
TRBV20-1,TRBJ2-3,TRBD1,few,TGCAGTGCTAGACGGTACCCAGGGGGCGCGGAGGATACGCAGTATTTT,CSARRYPGGAEDTQYF
TRBV6-5,TRBJ1-5,.,.,TGTGCCAGCAGTCCTGGAGGGGGAGGGCAGCCCCAGCATTTT,CASSPGGGGQPQHF
TRBV12-3/TRBV12-4,TRBJ2-3,TRBD1,few,TGTGCCAGCAGTTTAACCTCAGACAGGGATTGGACAGATACGCAGTATTTT,CASSLTSDRDWTDTQYF
TRBV15,TRBJ1-1,TRBD1,.,TGTGCCACCGGAACAGGGGAGAACACTGAAGCTTTCTTT,CATGTGENTEAFF
TRBV9,TRBJ2-7,TRBD2,.,TGTGCCAGCAGCGCTAGCGGGAGCCGTCTTGAGGAGCAGTACTTC,CASSASGSRLEEQYF
TRBV30,TRBJ2-7,TRBD2,.,TGTGCCTGGAGTTTAGCGGGAAAAACGTACGAGCAGTACTTC,CAWSLAGKTYEQYF
TRBV4-1,TRBJ1-3,.,.,TGCGCCAGCAGCGCTCTAGTTGCGAGAGGGAACTCTGGAAACACCATATATTTT,CASSALVARGNSGNTIYF
TRBV4-2,TRBJ2-7,TRBD2,.,TGTGCCAGCAGCCCACAGGCGCGGACTAGTTTATATGAGCAGTACTTC,CASSPQARTSLYEQYF
TRBV7-9,TRBJ2-7,.,few,TGTGCCAGCAGCCAGACACAGGGTCGAACCTACGAGCAGTACTTC,CASSQTQGRTYEQYF
TRBV4-1,TRBJ1-4,TRBD1,.,TGCGCCAGCAGCCACTCGACAGGGGGCGAAGAAAAACTGTTTTTT,CASSHSTGGEEKLFF
TRBV6-5,TRBJ2-4,.,few,TGTGCCAGCAGTGGCCCCCGTGACATTCAGTACTTC,CASSGPRDIQYF
TRBV29-1,TRBJ1-4,.,few,TGCAGCGTTGAAGTGGCGGGAAGGTCTAATGAAAAACTGTTTTTT,CSVEVAGRSNEKLFF
TRBV28,TRBJ2-3,TRBD2,few,TGTGCCAGCAGTCCTAGCGGACTCCCGGATACGCAGTATTTT,CASSPSGLPDTQYF
TRBV7-9,TRBJ1-3,.,.,TGTGCCAGCAGCGGCACCTTAGGTTCGTCGTCGGACACCATATATTTT,CASSGTLGSSSDTIYF
TRBV12-3/TRBV12-4,TRBJ1-5,.,.,TGTGCCAGCAGTCCACAGTCCAATCAGCCCCAGCATTTT,CASSPQSNQPQHF
TRBV10-3,TRBJ2-1,.,.,TGTGCCATCAGTGAGGGAGATGAGCAGTTCTTC,CAISEGDEQFF
TRBV7-9,TRBJ2-1,TRBD2,few,TGTGCCAGCAGCTTAGGATCGGGGGGGGACAATGAGCAGTTCTTC,CASSLGSGGDNEQFF
TRBV9,TRBJ1-2,.,.,TGTGCCAGCAGCGCCTCAAGTCCCTATGGCTACACCTTC,CASSASSPYGYTF
TRBV7-9,TRBJ2-7,TRBD2,.,TGTGCCGTCGCGACTAGCGGGGGTTGGGAGCAGTACTTC,CAVATSGGWEQYF
TRBV4-3,TRBJ2-3,TRBD1,.,TGCGCCAGCAGCCAAGACCGGACAGGACGCCTTTATACGCAGTATTTT,CASSQDRTGRLYTQYF
TRBV4-3,TRBJ1-2,.,.,TGCGCCAGCAGCCAAGCAAGGGAAAACTATGGCTACACCTTC,CASSQARENYGYTF
TRBV5-1,TRBJ2-7,TRBD1,many,TGCGCCAGCAGCTTGGGACAGGGTAGCTACGAGCAGTACTTC,CASSLGQGSYEQYF
TRBV7-9,TRBJ1-2,.,.,TGTGCCAGCAGCCTTAGCGGATTATCAACCGGCTACACCTTC,CASSLSGLSTGYTF
TRBV15,TRBJ2-2,.,.,TGTGCCACCAGCAGAGATCCGGGGGCTGTGAACACCGGGGAGCTGTTTTTT,CATSRDPGAVNTGELFF
TRBV7-9,TRBJ2-1,.,few,TGTGCCAGCAGCCCGCCGGGGGGCTCGTACAATGAGCAGTTCTTC,CASSPPGGSYNEQFF
TRBV13,TRBJ2-7,.,.,TGTGCCAGCAGCTTAGGGCAGTCCGAGCAGTACTTC,CASSLGQSEQYF
TRBV6-2/TRBV6-3,TRBJ2-7,.,few,TGTGCCAGCAGTTATGCGGGGTCCTACGAGCAGTACTTC,CASSYAGSYEQYF
TRBV11-2,TRBJ2-5,TRBD2,.,TGTGCCAGCAGCCATGGACTAGCGGGGGCCCCTTACCAAGAGACCCAGTACTTC,CASSHGLAGAPYQETQYF
TRBV5-1,TRBJ2-7,.,few,TGCGCCAGCAGCTTGGGGTGGGAGCGCAACTCCTACGAGCAGTACTTC,CASSLGWERNSYEQYF
TRBV28,TRBJ2-5,TRBD1,few,TGTGCCAGCAGTTACCGACAGGGGTTAGGGCAAGAGACCCAGTACTTC,CASSYRQGLGQETQYF
TRBV9,TRBJ2-3,TRBD1,.,TGTGCCAGCAGCGGGACAGGGAACCTCCTAGATACGCAGTATTTT,CASSGTGNLLDTQYF
TRBV20-1,TRBJ2-6,.,few,TGCAGTGCTAGAGCCTACCTCGGGACGGATAGTCCTGGGGCCAACGTCCTGACTTTC,CSARAYLGTDSPGANVLTF
TRBV13,TRBJ1-4,TRBD1,.,TGTGCCAGCAGCCTTGGACAGGGATTCGCAACTAATGAAAAACTGTTTTTT,CASSLGQGFATNEKLFF
TRBV9,TRBJ1-2,TRBD1,.,TGTGCCAGCAGCGATCTAAGGACAGGGGGCGATGGCTACACCTTC,CASSDLRTGGDGYTF
TRBV10-2,TRBJ2-7,.,.,TGCGCCAGCAAAACCGAGGGCTTACTCTACGAGCAGTACTTC,CASKTEGLLYEQYF
TRBV29-1,TRBJ2-7,.,.,TGCAGCGTTGAAGATGCTACACCTGGAGGGGTCTACGAGCAGTACTTC,CSVEDATPGGVYEQYF
TRBV12-3/TRBV12-4,TRBJ1-1,.,.,TGTGCCAGCAGTTTATACCCAGGGGTGAACACTGAAGCTTTCTTT,CASSLYPGVNTEAFF
TRBV5-1,TRBJ2-1,TRBD2,.,TGCGCCAGCAGCTTGTCTAGCGGGTCCATCCTGGGGCAGTTCTTC,CASSLSSGSILGQFF
TRBV6-4,TRBJ2-1,TRBD2,.,TGTGCCAGCAGTGACTCTGGGGAAGCGGGGGGTTCCTACAATGAGCAGTTCTTC,CASSDSGEAGGSYNEQFF
TRBV6-2/TRBV6-3,TRBJ1-5,.,many,TGTGCCAGCAGCAAGGGCCTTCATCAGCCCCAGCATTTT,CASSKGLHQPQHF
TRBV19,TRBJ2-3,.,.,TGTGCCAGTTGTCCTAGCTTAGCAGATACGCAGTATTTT,CASCPSLADTQYF
TRBV6-1,TRBJ1-1,.,.,TGTGCCAGCAGTGAATGGCCGGAGGTGGGCACTGAAGCTTTCTTT,CASSEWPEVGTEAFF
TRBV7-2,TRBJ2-7,.,few,TGTGCCAGCAGCTTAGCGACCTCCTACGAGCAGTACTTC,CASSLATSYEQYF
TRBV21-1,TRBJ1-2,.,many,TGTGCCAGCAGCAACTCCCAAGTTGAAAACTATGGCTACACCTTC,CASSNSQVENYGYTF
TRBV7-9,TRBJ2-6,.,many,TGTGCCAGCAGCTTATCTTGGGGGACTGGGGCCAACGTCCTGACTTTC,CASSLSWGTGANVLTF
TRBV27,TRBJ2-7,.,few,TGTGCCAGCAGTTTAGGTGTCTGGGGCTACGAGCAGTACTTC,CASSLGVWGYEQYF
TRBV11-1,TRBJ2-1,TRBD1,.,TGTGCCAGCAACTACAGGGGACATGAGCAGTTCTTC,CASNYRGHEQFF